This T cell receptor (beta chain) was sequenced during a study of blood T cell repertoires in COVID-19. Everyone who took part was 18 to 89 years old, and they came from about two dozen US areas. The study assigned cohorts using participant-reported clinical history. The CDR3 totals 14 residues. Trimming left V 2 bases short and J 6 bases short, with 14 bases between. Germline V gives CDR1 MNHEY, CDR2 SMNVEV (reference sequence). Authors' analysis steps: From reference gene primer amplification, estimates of nucleated cell counts were derived. Data came from immunoSEQ multiplex PCR; TCRdb stores just in-frame clones and leaves some out. The V and J calls and clone size come from that table; D and trimming were worked out from the DNA. Among 250,000 to 350,000 clones listed, around 90% were seen once.

The chain joins TRBV27 to TRBJ2-7, with D tentatively TRBD2 (5 bases). The source of this sequence is a woman aged 18-29 years with acute COVID-19. Sequencing was carried out using PBMCs or T cells enriched from blood (not recorded which). CDR3 amino acids: CASSLGGSISEQYF. The CDR3 DNA reads as TGTGCCAGCAGTTTAGGTGGGAGTATAAGCGAGCAGTACTTC.